This T cell receptor (beta chain) was sequenced during a study of cytomegalovirus exposure and HLA in healthy donors. CDR1 and CDR2 from the germline V gene are SGHTA and FQGTGA. The CDR3 length is 17 residues. A note on this clone: Its specificity is not known. The germline gene is not matched at one end of the junction; a read error may be the cause.

The protocol was immunoSEQ multiplex PCR, while the TCRdb copy is restricted to in-frame clones and leaves out a portion. The data show under 200,000 clones, about 90% seen once. Study-level findings and limits: TCR clusters originating in the first cohort tended to co-occur in the 100 to 150 validation repertoires, according to a later analysis. The classifier, whose performance was assessed in both the original and validation cohorts, reportedly diagnosed cytomegalovirus status with high specificity and sensitivity. The listing of 150 to 200 TCR beta chains classed them as cytomegalovirus-associated.

The origin of this receptor is a woman aged 18 to 35 in good health and CMV-seropositive. The V gene is TRBV7-3, the J gene TRBJ2-6, with 7 bases matching TRBD1. Sequenced material: PBMCs. CDR3 DNA: TGTGCCAGCAGCGTAACAGGGGACAGCTCTGGGGCCAACGTCCTGACTTTC. Translation gives CASSVTGDSSGANVLTF.